The TCR beta chain under discussion was sequenced for a study of cytomegalovirus exposure and HLA in healthy donors. Looking at the study overall: Around 89 million unique TCRs from HLA-typed donors made up an early data release. Regarding the study as a whole: Sequencing artifact likely explains a cluster of highly shared sequence variants. The study had only CMV serostatus as immune exposure information.

13 Jbeta primers and 60 Vbeta primers were used for the PCR. Data came from immunoSEQ multiplex PCR; TCRdb stores just in-frame clones and leaves some out. Its table lists roughly 39,000 clones. Concerning this clone: Its antigen is as yet unknown.

This sequence was found in a man aged 30 to 45 in good health and CMV-seronegative. The sequenced sample consisted of PBMCs.

Here the CDR3 DNA reads TGTGCCACCAGCAGGGACAGGTTCTCGGGGGAGCAGTACTTC. Amino acids: CATSRDRFSGEQYF. J is TRBJ2-7 and V is TRBV15, with 7 bases matching TRBD1. CDR1 is LNHNV and CDR2 is YYDKDF in the germline V gene (reference sequence). This CDR3 comprises 14 residues. Trimming at V came to 3 bases and at J to 7 bases, leaving 9 bases not matched to a gene.